This T cell receptor (beta chain) emerged from a study of human T cells and chemical hapten exposure. Across the whole study: Patients' scalps got diphenylcyclopropenone weekly throughout the roughly 23-week study. Study outcomes and limitations: Unchanged with DPC sensitization were TCRs above 1 in 1000 frequency.

Time point described: pre-sensitization, week 0. The treatment is: therapeutic diphenylcyclopropenone sensitization with weekly scalp DPC. From germline, CDR1 is SGHRS and CDR2 YFSETQ. The ends were cut back, 4 bases at V and 4 bases at J, with 11 bases in the middle. The CDR3 covers 13 residues. In the original analysis: Individual samples carried between about 23,224 and 750,000 TCRs, with 95,638 as the median. TCRdb called the RACE reads again in MiXCR, with one record for every CDR3 protein. What appears here as the V and J calls and clone size reflects TCRdb's work, not the paper's. The table shows 300,000 to 450,000 distinct CDR3 sequences, with more than 4.5% occurring only once. In this sample, this clonotype turned up a few times. The antigen remains undetermined.

Sequenced here: whole blood, sampled in connection with sensitization to the hapten diphenylcyclopropenone (DPC). This sequence originates from a woman in her forties or fifties with alopecia areata. Some clones in this sample may be carry-over from other donors' samples. The rearrangement links TRBV5-1 to TRBJ1-1; D is possibly TRBD1 (6 bases). CDR3 sequence reads: CASSPGQITEAFF. The CDR3 DNA reads as TGCGCCAGCAGCCCGGGACAAATCACTGAAGCTTTCTTT.